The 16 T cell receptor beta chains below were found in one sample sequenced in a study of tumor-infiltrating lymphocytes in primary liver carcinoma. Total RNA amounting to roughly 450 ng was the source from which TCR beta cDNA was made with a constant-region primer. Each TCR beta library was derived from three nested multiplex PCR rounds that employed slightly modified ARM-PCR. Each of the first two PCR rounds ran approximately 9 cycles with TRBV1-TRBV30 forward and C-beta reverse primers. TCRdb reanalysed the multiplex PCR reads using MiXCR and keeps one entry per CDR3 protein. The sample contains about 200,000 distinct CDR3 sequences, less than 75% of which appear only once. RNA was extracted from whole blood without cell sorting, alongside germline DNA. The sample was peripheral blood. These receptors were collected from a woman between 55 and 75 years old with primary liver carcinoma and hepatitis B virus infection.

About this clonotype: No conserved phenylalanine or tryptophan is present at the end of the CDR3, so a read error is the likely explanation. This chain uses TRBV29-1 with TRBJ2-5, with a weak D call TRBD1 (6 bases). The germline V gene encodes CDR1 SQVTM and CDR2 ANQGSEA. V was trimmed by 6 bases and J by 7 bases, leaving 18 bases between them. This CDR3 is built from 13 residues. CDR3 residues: CSVISTGFGTQYL. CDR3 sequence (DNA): TGCAGCGTAATCTCGACAGGCTTCGGGACCCAGTACCTC.

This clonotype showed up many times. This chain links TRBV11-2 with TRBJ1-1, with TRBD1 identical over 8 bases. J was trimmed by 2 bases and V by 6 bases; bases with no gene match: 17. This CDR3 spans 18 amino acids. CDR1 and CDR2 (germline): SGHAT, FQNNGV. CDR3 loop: CASSLRGGQGLINTEAFF. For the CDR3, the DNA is TGTGCCAGCAGTCTTAGGGGCGGACAGGGCCTAATTAACACTGAAGCTTTCTTT.

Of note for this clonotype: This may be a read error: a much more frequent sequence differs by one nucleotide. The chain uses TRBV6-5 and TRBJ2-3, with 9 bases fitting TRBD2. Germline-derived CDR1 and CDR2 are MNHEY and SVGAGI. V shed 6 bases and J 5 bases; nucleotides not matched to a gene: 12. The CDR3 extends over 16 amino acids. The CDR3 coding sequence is TGTGCCAGCAGCGGGGCCGGACTAGCGACCAAAGATACGCAGTATTTT. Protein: CASSGAGLATKDTQYF.

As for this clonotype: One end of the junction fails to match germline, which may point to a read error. The CDR3 spells CVSNRGTSGSKDGEQFF. Here the CDR3 DNA reads TGTGTCAGCAACCGGGGGACTAGCGGGAGTAAAGATGGTGAGCAGTTCTTC. J is TRBJ2-1 and V is TRBV4-2; 14 bases map to TRBD2. The CDR3 sequence is 17 residues long. In germline, CDR1 is LGHNA, CDR2 YNFKEQ.

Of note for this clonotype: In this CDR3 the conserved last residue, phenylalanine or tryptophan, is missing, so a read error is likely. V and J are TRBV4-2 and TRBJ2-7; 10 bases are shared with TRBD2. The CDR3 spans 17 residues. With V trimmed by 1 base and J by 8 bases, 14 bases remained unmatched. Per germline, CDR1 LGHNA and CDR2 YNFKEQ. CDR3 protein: CASSQVGSGRNSVKQYL. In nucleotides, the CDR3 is TGTGCCAGCAGCCAAGTGGGTAGCGGGAGGAACTCGGTTAAGCAGTACCTC.

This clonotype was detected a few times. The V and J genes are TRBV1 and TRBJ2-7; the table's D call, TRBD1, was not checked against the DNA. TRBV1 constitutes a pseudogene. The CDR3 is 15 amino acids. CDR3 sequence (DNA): TGCACCAGCAGCCAAGATGGGACAGGGTCCTACGAGCAGTACTTT. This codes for CTSSQDGTGSYEQYF.

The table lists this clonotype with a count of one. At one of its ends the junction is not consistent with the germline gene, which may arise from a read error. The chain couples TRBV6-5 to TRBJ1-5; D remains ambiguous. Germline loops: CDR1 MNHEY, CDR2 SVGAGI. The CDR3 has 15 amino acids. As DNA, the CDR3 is TGTGCCAGAAGTTACTCGAGGCAGTACAATCAGCCCCAACATTTT. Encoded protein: CARSYSRQYNQPQHF.

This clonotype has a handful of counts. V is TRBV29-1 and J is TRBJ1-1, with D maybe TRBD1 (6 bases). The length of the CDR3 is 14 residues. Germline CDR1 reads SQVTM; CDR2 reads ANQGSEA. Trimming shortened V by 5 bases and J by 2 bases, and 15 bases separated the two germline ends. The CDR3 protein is CSVLRTDSNTEAFF. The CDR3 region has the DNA TGCAGCGTTCTTCGGACAGACAGCAACACTGAAGCTTTCTTT.

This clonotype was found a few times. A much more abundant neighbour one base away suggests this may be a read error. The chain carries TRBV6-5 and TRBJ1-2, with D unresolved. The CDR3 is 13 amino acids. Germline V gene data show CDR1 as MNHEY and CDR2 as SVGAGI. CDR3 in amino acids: CVSSGNSNYGYTF. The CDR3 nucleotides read TGTGTCAGCTCGGGAAACTCTAACTATGGCTACACCTTC.

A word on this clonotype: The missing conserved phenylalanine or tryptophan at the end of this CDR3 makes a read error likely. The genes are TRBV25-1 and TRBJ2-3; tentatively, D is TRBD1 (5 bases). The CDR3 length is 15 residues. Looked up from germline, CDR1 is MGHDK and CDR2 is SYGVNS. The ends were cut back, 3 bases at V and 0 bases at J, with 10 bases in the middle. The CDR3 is CASSESGYSTDTQYC. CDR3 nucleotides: TGTGCCAGCAGTGAGTCAGGGTATAGCACAGATACGCAGTATTGT.

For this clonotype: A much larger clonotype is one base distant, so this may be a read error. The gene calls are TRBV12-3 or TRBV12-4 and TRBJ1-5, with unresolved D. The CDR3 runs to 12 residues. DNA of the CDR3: TGTGTCAGCAGTCCGCGGACCGGGCCCCAGCATTTT. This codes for CVSSPRTGPQHF.

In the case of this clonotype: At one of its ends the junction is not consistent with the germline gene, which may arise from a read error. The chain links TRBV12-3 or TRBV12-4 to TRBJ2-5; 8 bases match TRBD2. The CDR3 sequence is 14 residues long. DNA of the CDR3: TGTGCCAACAGTTTGGTAGGGACTAGAGGGACCCAGTACTTC. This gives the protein CANSLVGTRGTQYF.

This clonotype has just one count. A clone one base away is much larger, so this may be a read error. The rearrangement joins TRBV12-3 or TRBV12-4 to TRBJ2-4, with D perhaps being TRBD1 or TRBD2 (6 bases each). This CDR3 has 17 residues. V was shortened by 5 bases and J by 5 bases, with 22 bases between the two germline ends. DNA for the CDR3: TGTGCCAGCAGTATGGGGGGCGCATGGTTAAGACAAAACATTCAGTACTTC. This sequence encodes CASSMGGAWLRQNIQYF.

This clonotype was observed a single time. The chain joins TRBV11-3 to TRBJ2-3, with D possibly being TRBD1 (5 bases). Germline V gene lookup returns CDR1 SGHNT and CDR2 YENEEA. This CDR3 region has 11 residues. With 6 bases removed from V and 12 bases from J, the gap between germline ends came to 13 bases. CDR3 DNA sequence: TGTGCCAGCAGATATACAGGTACACAGTATTTT. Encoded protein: CASRYTGTQYF.

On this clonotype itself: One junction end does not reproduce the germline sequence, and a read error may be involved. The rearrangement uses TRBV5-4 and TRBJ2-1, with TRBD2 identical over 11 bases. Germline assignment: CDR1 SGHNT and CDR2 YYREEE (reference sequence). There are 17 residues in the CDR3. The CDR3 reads CANSLGLTSGNYNEQFF. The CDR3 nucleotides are TGTGCCAACAGCTTGGGGTTGACTAGCGGGAACTACAATGAGCAGTTCTTC.

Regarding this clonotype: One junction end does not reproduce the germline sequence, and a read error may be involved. The CDR3 protein is CTSSPTMAYEQYF. DNA for the CDR3: TGTACCAGCAGCCCAACGATGGCCTACGAGCAGTACTTC. The chain employs TRBV13 and TRBJ2-7; D is unclear. Germline V CDR1 and CDR2: PRHDT, FYEKMQ (reference sequence). This CDR3 is 13 amino acids long.